The clone carrying this TCR beta chain was picked up many times. Its antigen is still unknown. This record belongs to a study of blood T cells in healthy people across ages. Overall study results and limits: Per million T cells, TCR beta diversity dropped about linearly as age rose. Leaving the PBMCs unsorted stopped any conclusive comparison of naive versus antigen-experienced cells.

Together with a sample-barcoded 5' primer, a J-beta primer mix was included in a second PCR lasting about 6 to 11 cycles. Unique molecular identifiers of 12 random nucleotides labeled each cDNA. Paired-end reads containing CDR3 totaled no fewer than 2.5 million for each sample. TCRdb passed the 5' RACE reads through MiXCR, listing each CDR3 protein once. The sample lists approximately 810,000 distinct CDR3 sequences; around 28% were seen once. The CDR3 is 12 residues long. In germline, CDR1 is SNHLY, CDR2 FYNNEI. V was clipped by 4 bases and J by 3 bases, with 7 bases between them. This receptor was obtained from a woman older than 75 in good health. Sequencing was carried out using blood. The chain uses TRBV2 and TRBJ2-7; no clear D gene. The DNA of the CDR3 is TGTGCCAGCAGTGGGGCGTTCTACGAGCAGTACTTC. It translates to CASSGAFYEQYF.